The rows below give T cell receptor beta chains drawn from one sample of a study of T cells in Graves' hyperthyroidism and ophthalmopathy. MiXCR, run by TCRdb on the multiplex PCR reads, gives a single entry per CDR3 protein. The repertoire holds approximately 510,000 distinct CDR3 sequences, with 46% as singletons. The sample was peripheral blood or thyroid tissue (not recorded which). Every receptor here comes from an adult woman with Graves' disease, either hyperthyroidism or ophthalmopathy (not recorded which). Both conserved end residues are part of each CDR3. A D gene is named only where the DNA matches it firmly. Rows give clone size only sometimes, using once, few, many, or a class for an expanded clone.

.	TRBV2	.	TRBJ1-5	TGTGCCTCGGACGGACGGGTAGGGCAGCCCCAGCATTTT	CASDGRVGQPQHF
.	TRBV7-2	TRBD2	TRBJ2-5	TGTGCCAGCAGCCGAAGACTAGCGGGAGTGAGAGAGACCCAGTACTTC	CASSRRLAGVRETQYF
.	TRBV6-1	.	TRBJ1-2	TGTGCCTGCGCAACCCACGGGACGGACTATGGCTACACCTTC	CACATHGTDYGYTF
.	TRBV5-6	TRBD1	TRBJ1-2	TGTGCCAGCAGCATCGGACAGGGATTGAGGGGCTACACCTTC	CASSIGQGLRGYTF
many	TRBV7-6	TRBD2	TRBJ2-2	TGTGCCAGCAGCGAGATGACTAGCCCCACCGGGGAGCTGTTTTTT	CASSEMTSPTGELFF
.	TRBV11-2	.	TRBJ1-2	TGTGCCAGCGGTGAAGCACCGGAGGACTATGGCTACACCTTC	CASGEAPEDYGYTF
.	TRBV7-2	.	TRBJ2-5	TGTGCCAGCAGCTTGAAGCAGTACTTC	CASSLKQYF
.	TRBV28	.	TRBJ1-2	TGTGCCAGCAGTTCCCTTTTCCCTTTAGCATCTACTAGGGGCTACACCTTC	CASSSLFPLASTRGYTF
many	TRBV20-1	.	TRBJ1-5	TGCAGTGCTAGGGGACACTCCTCCCAGCCCCAGCATTTT	CSARGHSSQPQHF
many	TRBV5-1	.	TRBJ1-2	TGCGCCAGCAGCTTCGACAGGTCGGGGGGCTACACCTTC	CASSFDRSGGYTF
.	TRBV28	.	TRBJ2-5	TGTGCCAGCGGACTGGGCCCGAGAGAGACCCAGTACTTC	CASGLGPRETQYF
.	TRBV11-2	.	TRBJ2-5	TGTGCCAGCAGATCTACAGGAGGAGAAGAGACCCAGTACTTC	CASRSTGGEETQYF
once	TRBV7-2	.	TRBJ2-5	TGTGCCAGCAGCCCTTCGGGACCCCAAAAGTCGTCAGAGACCCAGTACTTC	CASSPSGPQKSSETQYF
.	TRBV20-1	TRBD1	TRBJ2-7	TGCAGTGCTCGGACAGGGGGATCCACCTACGAGCAGTACTTC	CSARTGGSTYEQYF
many	TRBV11-2	.	TRBJ1-6	TGTGCCAGCAGCTCCCACTTGGGACAAGACCTCCACTTT	CASSSHLGQDLHF
.	TRBV15	TRBD1	TRBJ1-1	TGTGCCACCAGCACCGAGACAGGGACTGAAGCTTTCTTT	CATSTETGTEAFF
.	TRBV5-1	.	TRBJ1-6	TGCGCCAGCAGCTTATCGGCCCCGGGGGATTCACCCCTCCACTTT	CASSLSAPGDSPLHF
.	TRBV25-1	TRBD1	TRBJ1-2	TGTGCCAGCAGAGGGGGCCGGGGGTGGTACTATGGCTACACCTTC	CASRGGRGWYYGYTF
many	TRBV6-6	.	TRBJ1-2	TGTGCCAGCAGTTACGGGCATGGGGATGGCTACACCTTC	CASSYGHGDGYTF
.	TRBV7-2	.	TRBJ2-3	TGTGCCAGCAGCACCGAGCCACCCGGCTTTGGTACGCAGTATTTT	CASSTEPPGFGTQYF
.	TRBV5-4	.	TRBJ2-5	TGTGCCAGCAGCTTGAGGTTTCGGGACAAATCCGAGACCCAGTACTTC	CASSLRFRDKSETQYF
many	TRBV4-1	TRBD1	TRBJ1-2	TGCGCCAGCAGCCCACTGGACAGGGTAAACTATGGCTACACCTTC	CASSPLDRVNYGYTF
.	TRBV7-2	TRBD2	TRBJ2-7	TGCGCCAGCAGCCAAGAGGCGCGGGGGTTAAAGCAGTACTTC	CASSQEARGLKQYF
.	TRBV4-2	.	TRBJ1-3	TGTGCCAGCAGCCAAGACAGGAACTCTGGAAACACCATATATTTT	CASSQDRNSGNTIYF
.	TRBV29-1	.	TRBJ1-2	TGCAGCGTCCACACAGTAAACTATGGCTACACCTTC	CSVHTVNYGYTF
many	TRBV12-3/TRBV12-4	.	TRBJ1-4	TGTGCCAGCAGTTTACGAGGGGTTGATGAAAAACTGTTTTTT	CASSLRGVDEKLFF
many	TRBV5-8	.	TRBJ2-6	TGTGCCAGCAGCTTGGGACCCCCGGCTGGGGCCAACGTCCTGACTTTC	CASSLGPPAGANVLTF
.	TRBV28	.	TRBJ2-7	TGTGCCAGCGGATTAAACGAGCAGTACTTC	CASGLNEQYF
many	TRBV20-1	.	TRBJ1-5	TGCAGTGCTATGGAGCGGAACGATCAGCCCCAGCATTTT	CSAMERNDQPQHF
many	TRBV29-1	.	TRBJ1-2	TGCAGCGTTGAGCGGGGTTACTATGGCTACACCTTC	CSVERGYYGYTF
few	TRBV7-9	TRBD1	TRBJ2-6	TGTGCCAGCAGCCCCGGGACAGTTGGGGCCAACGTCCTGACTTTC	CASSPGTVGANVLTF
many	TRBV5-1	TRBD1	TRBJ1-1	TGCGCCAGCAGCTTAGGTACAGGGGGGGGGCCTGAAGCTTTCTTT	CASSLGTGGGPEAFF
.	TRBV19	TRBD1	TRBJ2-6	TGTGCCAGTAGATCGAAGAAGACAGGGGGCAACGTCCTGACTTTC	CASRSKKTGGNVLTF
few	TRBV2	.	TRBJ2-7	TGTGCCAGTAAAGGGGGCTACGAGCAGTACTTC	CASKGGYEQYF
.	TRBV7-9	TRBD2	TRBJ2-5	TGTGCCAGCAGCGCCACTAGCGGGAGGGTCACCCAGTACTTC	CASSATSGRVTQYF
many	TRBV6-1	.	TRBJ2-7	TGTGCCAGCAGTGAAGCACCAACTAGGGGCTACGAGCAGTACTTC	CASSEAPTRGYEQYF
many	TRBV7-9	.	TRBJ2-1	TGTGCCAGCAGCGTAAAAGGCGTCAGGGACAATGAGCAGTTCTTC	CASSVKGVRDNEQFF
many	TRBV4-1	.	TRBJ2-2	TGCGCCAGCAGCCAAGAAGGCAGGGTGAACACCGGGGAGCTGTTTTTT	CASSQEGRVNTGELFF
few	TRBV25-1	.	TRBJ2-3	TGTGCCAGCAGGGGGGCCCGACTAGGAAGCACAGATACGCAGTATTTT	CASRGARLGSTDTQYF
.	TRBV10-2	.	TRBJ1-2	TGCGCCAGCAGCCAAGTTAGCCAGGGGTACTATGGCTACACCTTC	CASSQVSQGYYGYTF
.	TRBV7-9	TRBD1	TRBJ1-6	TGTGCCAGCAGCAGAAGGGACAGGCAGAATTCACCCCTCCACTTT	CASSRRDRQNSPLHF
many	TRBV7-6	TRBD1	TRBJ2-7	TGTGCCAGCAGCTTACCGGGACAGGGTCCCTACGAGCAGTACTTC	CASSLPGQGPYEQYF
many	TRBV28	.	TRBJ1-5	TGTGCCAGCAGTTGGCGAGGAGATCAGCCCCAGCATTTT	CASSWRGDQPQHF